The 31 T cell receptor beta chains below come from one sample, sequenced in a study of cytomegalovirus exposure and HLA in healthy donors. The PCR had 60 Vbeta and 13 Jbeta primers. Only in-frame clones appear in the TCRdb table, and some are missing; sequencing was by immunoSEQ multiplex PCR. The sample shows some 170,000 clones, roughly four fifths of them seen only once. Sequencing was performed on PBMCs. The receptors originated from a young woman in good health and CMV-seropositive.

The V call is TRBV7-8, the J call TRBJ1-4; perhaps TRBD1 as D (6 bases). In germline, CDR1 is SGHVS, CDR2 FQNEAQ. The V and J ends lost 5 bases and 5 bases respectively, with 12 bases between them. The CDR3 runs 14 residues. The CDR3 DNA is TGTGCCAGCAGCGAAGACAGGTTAAATGAAAAACTGTTTTTT. Translation: CASSEDRLNEKLFF.

The chain combines TRBV7-2 with TRBJ2-7; TRBD2 agrees at 13 bases. The CDR3 covers 15 residues. The V gene's germline CDR1 is SGHTA and CDR2 FQGNSA. The V segment lost 4 bases and the J segment 6 bases; nucleotides outside the gene matches: 6. As DNA, the CDR3 is TGTGCCAGCAGCTCCACTAGCGGGGGGGCCTCCGAGCAGTACTTC. It encodes CASSSTSGGASEQYF.

The chain recombines TRBV28 with TRBJ1-4, with unresolved D. Looked up from germline, CDR1 is MDHEN and CDR2 is SYDVKM. CDR3 length: 16 residues. V lost 4 bases and J lost 4, with 16 bases in between. The CDR3 is CASSSLGQGGNEKLFF. The CDR3 coding sequence is TGTGCCAGCAGTTCGTTGGGCCAAGGAGGTAATGAAAAACTGTTTTTT.

The CDR3 sequence is CASSSYRDASNQPQHF. The CDR3 bases are TGTGCCAGCAGCTCCTACAGGGATGCAAGCAATCAGCCCCAGCATTTT. The chain joins TRBV7-8 to TRBJ1-5; D might be TRBD1 (6 bases). The CDR3 sequence is 16 residues long. Germline V gene sequence: CDR1 SGHVS, CDR2 FQNEAQ. Trimming took off 4 bases at V and 1 base at J, with 14 bases between the two ends.

The chain couples TRBV10-3 to TRBJ1-4, with 9 positions matching TRBD1. The CDR3 is 11 residues long. CDR1 is ENHRY, CDR2 SYGVKD, per germline. V trimming: 10 bases; J trimming: 8 bases; junction bases outside the gene matches: 2. CDR3 in amino acids: CATGTGEKLFF. The CDR3 DNA reads TGTGCCACCGGGACAGGGGAAAAACTGTTTTTT.

The chain uses TRBV25-1 and TRBJ2-5, with 7 bases identical to TRBD1. Germline V gene data show CDR1 as MGHDK and CDR2 as SYGVNS. The trim removed 7 bases at V and 5 bases at J, leaving 4 bases unmatched. The CDR3 extends over 12 amino acids. This chain's CDR3 is CASNQGVETQYF. The CDR3, as DNA: TGTGCCAGCAACCAGGGGGTCGAGACCCAGTACTTC.

The rearrangement links TRBV10-2 to TRBJ2-1; 8 nucleotides align to TRBD1. V lost 6 bases, J lost 0 bases, and 10 bases stayed unmatched. This CDR3 is built from 17 residues. Per the germline V gene, CDR1 is WSHSY and CDR2 is SAAADI. CDR3 DNA: TGCGCCAGCAGCGACCAACGGACAGGGTCCTCCTACAATGAGCAGTTCTTC. This translates into CASSDQRTGSSYNEQFF.

This chain connects TRBV27 to TRBJ2-2; 8 bases agree with TRBD2. Germline values: CDR1 MNHEY, CDR2 SMNVEV (reference sequence). This CDR3 has 15 residues. Unmatched junction bases numbered 2, after V lost 1 base and J lost 4 bases. CDR3 bases: TGTGCCAGCAGTTTATTAGCGGGGATCACCGGGGAGCTGTTTTTT. Residues: CASSLLAGITGELFF.

A remark on this clone: Other DNA sequences in this sample translate to the same CDR3. This chain connects TRBV7-8 to TRBJ1-5; possibly TRBD1 for D (5 bases). The length of the CDR3 is 14 residues. Germline V lookup: CDR1 SGHVS, CDR2 FQNEAQ. Trimming pared 2 bases from V and 3 bases from J, leaving 8 bases between. CDR3 bases: TGTGCCAGCAGCTTACCAGGGTCCAATCAGCCCCAGCATTTT. Protein product: CASSLPGSNQPQHF.

This rearrangement joins TRBV10-3 to TRBJ1-6; D is possibly TRBD1 (5 bases). The length of the CDR3 is 14 residues. Germline CDR1 and CDR2: ENHRY and SYGVKD. The V end lost 7 bases, the J end lost 8 bases, and 15 bases lay between the germline ends. In DNA form, the CDR3 reads TGTGCCATCAAGGGAGGCGGGGGGGATTCACCCCTCCACTTT. This gives the protein CAIKGGGGDSPLHF.

This rearrangement joins TRBV7-2 to TRBJ2-6; D unresolved. V gave up 5 bases and J gave up 2 bases, with 10 bases separating them. Germline loops: CDR1 SGHTA, CDR2 FQGNSA. The CDR3 sequence is 15 residues long. The CDR3, as DNA: TGTGCCAGCAGCCCCGGCGGCGCTGGGGCCAACGTCCTGACTTTC. Its protein is CASSPGGAGANVLTF.

This chain joins TRBV9 and TRBJ2-7; 7 bases align to TRBD1. The CDR3 has 14 amino acids. J lost 1 base, V lost 4 bases, and 5 bases had no gene match. CDR1 and CDR2 (germline): SGDLS, YYNGEE. CDR3 bases: TGTGCCAGCAGCCCCAGGACAGGTTCCTACGAGCAGTACTTC. This translates into CASSPRTGSYEQYF.

The V call is TRBV28, the J call TRBJ2-1, with 9 bases aligning to TRBD1. CDR3 length: 16 amino acids. J was trimmed by 8 bases and V by 5 bases; bases with no gene match: 13. Germline CDR1 is MDHEN and CDR2 is SYDVKM. CDR3 in amino acids: CASSPGWGTGLDEQFF. The CDR3 DNA reads as TGTGCCAGCAGTCCCGGGTGGGGGACAGGGTTGGATGAGCAGTTCTTC.

The gene calls are TRBV6-5 and TRBJ1-2; D unclear. The CDR3 extends over 11 amino acids. With 8 bases removed from V and 4 bases from J, the gap between germline ends came to 8 bases. From germline, CDR1 is MNHEY and CDR2 SVGAGI. The CDR3 sequence is CASRGLYGYTF. The CDR3 DNA reads TGTGCCAGCCGCGGACTCTATGGCTACACCTTC.

The V call is TRBV10-1, the J call TRBJ2-7; 9 bases agree with TRBD1. The CDR3 consists of 18 residues. Looked up from germline, CDR1 is WNHNN and CDR2 is SYGVQD (reference sequence). V gave up 0 bases and J gave up 3 bases; unmatched junction bases: 12. The CDR3 reads CASSESRNPGQGIYEQYF. DNA for the CDR3: TGCGCCAGCAGTGAGTCGAGAAACCCGGGACAGGGTATCTACGAGCAGTACTTC.

V usage is TRBV13 and J usage is TRBJ2-1, with 11 bases lining up with TRBD2. Germline V gene sequence: CDR1 PRHDT, CDR2 FYEKMQ (reference sequence). Germline trimming cut 2 bases from V and 5 bases from J; bases unmatched to any gene: 8. The CDR3 length is 17 residues. The CDR3 sequence: CASSLWASGGPDNEQFF. CDR3 coding DNA: TGTGCCAGCAGCTTATGGGCTAGCGGGGGGCCAGACAATGAGCAGTTCTTC.

This chain uses TRBV6-6 with TRBJ2-7; 10 bases are shared with TRBD2. The CDR3 has 14 residues. CDR1 is MNHNY, CDR2 SVGAGI, per germline (reference sequence). V shed 8 bases, J shed 2 bases, and the junction held 6 bases outside the gene matches. For the CDR3, the DNA is TGTGCCAGCGTCAGCGGGGGGGAGACCTACGAGCAGTACTTC. Translated: CASVSGGETYEQYF.

This sequence joins TRBV6-6 and TRBJ1-1, with 8 bases lining up with TRBD1. The germline V gene has CDR1 MNHNY and CDR2 SVGAGI (reference sequence). Losses at the gene ends were 2 bases for V and 3 bases for J; bases not matched to a gene: 5. The CDR3 totals 15 residues. The CDR3 DNA reads TGTGCCAGCAGTTACGCACCGGACAGGGACACTGAAGCTTTCTTT. It is translated as CASSYAPDRDTEAFF.

This clone was seen just once. The rearrangement links TRBV5-4 to TRBJ1-2; 8 bases match TRBD1. Trimming at V came to 0 bases and at J to 0 bases, leaving 4 bases not matched to a gene. CDR1 SGHNT and CDR2 YYREEE come from the germline V gene (reference sequence). This CDR3 is 16 amino acids long. The CDR3 reads CASSLDRGNANYGYTF. The DNA for the CDR3 is TGTGCCAGCAGCTTGGACAGGGGGAACGCTAACTATGGCTACACCTTC.

This chain joins TRBV5-6 and TRBJ2-3; 8 positions agree with TRBD1. With 4 bases clipped from V and 0 bases from J, the junction kept 7 bases outside the gene matches. The V gene's germline CDR1 is SGHDT and CDR2 YYEEEE. The CDR3 totals 16 residues. CDR3 nucleotide sequence: TGTGCCAGCAGCCCAACCGGGACAGGAAGCACAGATACGCAGTATTTT. This codes for CASSPTGTGSTDTQYF.

This clone was detected only once. V usage is TRBV4-1 and J usage is TRBJ2-7; D perhaps matches TRBD1 (6 bases). The V gene lost 4 bases and the J gene lost 3 bases, with 16 bases spanning the gap. The CDR3 has 15 residues. Germline CDR1 MGHRA, CDR2 YSYEKL. DNA for the CDR3: TGCGCCAGCAGCCCCCGGGCAGGGGATTACTACGAGCAGTACTTC. Its protein product is CASSPRAGDYYEQYF.

In nucleotides, the CDR3 is TGTGCCAGCATAGGGAGGACAGGGCCGTACGAGCAGTACTTC. As protein: CASIGRTGPYEQYF. The gene calls are TRBV2 and TRBJ2-5, with TRBD1 matching 8 bases. The end of the DNA aligns better with TRBJ2-7, so the J call may be wrong. Germline V gene data show CDR1 as SNHLY and CDR2 as FYNNEI. This CDR3 comprises 14 residues.

This clone was observed once. V gene TRBV2 combines with J gene TRBJ2-5; TRBD1 might be the D (5 bases). The CDR3 length is 12 residues. Deletions cut 8 bases from V and 5 bases from J, with 12 bases between. Germline V gene sequence: CDR1 SNHLY, CDR2 FYNNEI. In DNA form, the CDR3 reads TGTGCCAGCGTTTGGGGCCCGGAGACCCAGTACTTC. It specifies CASVWGPETQYF.

J is TRBJ2-5 and V is TRBV6-6, with 9 bases aligning to TRBD2. The CDR3 loop spans 16 amino acids. CDR1 is MNHNY and CDR2 is SVGAGI in the germline V gene (reference sequence). The V and J ends lost 4 bases and 2 bases, in that order; junction bases with no gene match: 8. The CDR3 DNA reads TGTGCCAGCAGTTCGGGTAGCGGGGGCTGGCAAGAGACCCAGTACTTC. Protein product: CASSSGSGGWQETQYF.

The V call is TRBV28, the J call TRBJ2-5, with TRBD2 matching over 10 bases. The end of the DNA is better explained by TRBJ2-7, so the J call may be wrong. Germline values: CDR1 MDHEN, CDR2 SYDVKM. This CDR3 contains 17 residues. CDR3 coding DNA: TGTGCCAGCAGCCCCCGGCCTAGCGGGGGTTTGGTCTACGAGCAGTACTTC. This gives the protein CASSPRPSGGLVYEQYF.

This clone showed up just once. The chain joins TRBV11-2 to TRBJ2-6, with D possibly being TRBD1 (5 bases). The CDR3 consists of 18 residues. V was clipped by 5 bases and J by 2 bases, with 19 bases between them. CDR1 and CDR2 (germline): SGHAT, FQNNGV. CDR3 coding DNA: TGTGCCAGCAGCCCCCACTTATTCGCCAGGGCTGGGGCCAACGTCCTGACTTTC. The encoded protein is CASSPHLFARAGANVLTF.

In its sample, this clone was seen a few times. The chain is built from TRBV19 and TRBJ1-5; 8 nucleotides align to TRBD1. CDR3 length: 15 residues. Trimming cost V 0 bases and J 9 bases; bases outside gene matches: 7. In germline, CDR1 is LNHDA, CDR2 SQIVND (reference sequence). The CDR3 reads CASSIDQGAGWPQHF. The CDR3 DNA follows: TGTGCCAGTAGTATAGATCAGGGGGCAGGTTGGCCCCAGCATTTT.

This chain uses TRBV6-4 with TRBJ2-2; 14 bases agree with TRBD2. J was trimmed by 6 bases and V by 3 bases; bases with no gene match: 6. The CDR3 runs to 17 residues. Germline V CDR1 and CDR2: MRHNA, SNTAGT. Here the CDR3 reads CASSDSTSGGAPGELFF. The CDR3, as DNA: TGTGCCAGCAGTGATTCGACTAGCGGGGGGGCGCCCGGGGAGCTGTTTTTT.

The V call is TRBV5-6, the J call TRBJ2-3, with a tentative D call TRBD1 (6 bases). V lost 1 base and J lost 1, with 7 bases in between. Germline V gene sequence: CDR1 SGHDT, CDR2 YYEEEE. The CDR3 extends over 14 amino acids. CDR3 nucleotide sequence: TGTGCCAGCAGCTTGCCAGGGGGCACAGATACGCAGTATTTT. Its protein is CASSLPGGTDTQYF.

The rearrangement joins TRBV10-3 to TRBJ2-1, with 9 nucleotides matching TRBD2. The CDR3 is made up of 14 amino acids. Germline V CDR1 and CDR2: ENHRY, SYGVKD. The trim removed 7 bases at V and 7 bases at J, leaving 8 bases unmatched. The CDR3: CAIKGAGGRNEQFF. The CDR3 DNA reads TGTGCCATCAAGGGAGCGGGGGGTAGGAATGAGCAGTTCTTC.

V gene TRBV11-3 combines with J gene TRBJ1-1, with no clear D. The CDR3 is 14 amino acids. Trimming took 2 bases from V and 0 from J, leaving 7 bases between them. The germline V gene has CDR1 SGHNT and CDR2 YENEEA. The CDR3 bases are TGTGCCAGCAGCTTAAACAGTATGAACACTGAAGCTTTCTTT. This gives the protein CASSLNSMNTEAFF.